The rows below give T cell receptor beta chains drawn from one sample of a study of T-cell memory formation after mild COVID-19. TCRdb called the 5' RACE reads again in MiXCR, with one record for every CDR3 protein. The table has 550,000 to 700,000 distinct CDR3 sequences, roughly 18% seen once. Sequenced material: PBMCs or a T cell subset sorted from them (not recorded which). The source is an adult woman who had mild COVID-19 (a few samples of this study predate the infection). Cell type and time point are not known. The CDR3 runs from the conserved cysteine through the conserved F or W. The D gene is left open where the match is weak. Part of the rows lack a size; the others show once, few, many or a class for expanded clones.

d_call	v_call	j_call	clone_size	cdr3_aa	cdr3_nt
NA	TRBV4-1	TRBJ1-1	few	CASSQARQGRAMNTEAFF	TGCGCCAGCAGCCAAGCAAGGCAGGGGCGGGCGATGAACACTGAAGCTTTCTTT
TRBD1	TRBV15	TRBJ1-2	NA	CATSSRDRGLYGYTF	TGTGCCACCAGCAGCCGGGACAGGGGGCTCTATGGCTACACCTTC
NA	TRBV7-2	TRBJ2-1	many	CASSSFYGSYNEQFF	TGTGCCAGCAGCTCCTTTTACGGGTCCTACAATGAGCAGTTCTTC
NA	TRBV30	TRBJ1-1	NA	CAWSHVRNTEAFF	TGTGCCTGGAGTCACGTCAGGAACACTGAAGCTTTCTTT
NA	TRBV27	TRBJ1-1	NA	CASSLSGLSNTEAFF	TGTGCCAGCAGTTTGTCTGGTCTCTCGAACACTGAAGCTTTCTTT
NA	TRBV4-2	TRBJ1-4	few	CASSLAEGGSEKLFF	TGTGCCAGCAGCCTGGCCGAAGGGGGGAGTGAAAAACTGTTTTTT
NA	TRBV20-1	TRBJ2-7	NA	CSAVGGYSYEQYF	TGCAGTGCTGTCGGGGGATACTCCTACGAGCAGTACTTC
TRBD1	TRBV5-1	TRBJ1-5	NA	CASSPGTGAYSNQPQHF	TGCGCCAGCAGTCCCGGGACAGGGGCATATAGCAATCAGCCCCAGCATTTT
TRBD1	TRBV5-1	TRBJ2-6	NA	CASSLTGAFVPGANVLTF	TGCGCCAGCAGCTTGACAGGGGCATTTGTCCCTGGGGCCAACGTCCTGACTTTC
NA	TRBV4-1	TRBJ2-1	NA	CASSHISNEQFF	TGCGCCAGCAGCCACATATCCAATGAGCAGTTCTTC
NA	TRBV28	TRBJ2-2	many	CASSFNYLNTGELFF	TGTGCCAGCAGTTTCAACTACCTAAACACCGGGGAGCTGTTTTTT
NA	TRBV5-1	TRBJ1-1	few	CASSLVYRDTEAFF	TGCGCCAGCAGCTTGGTCTACAGAGACACTGAAGCTTTCTTT
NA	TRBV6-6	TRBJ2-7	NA	CASSYLAPTYEQYF	TGTGCCAGCAGTTACTTAGCCCCCACCTACGAGCAGTACTTC
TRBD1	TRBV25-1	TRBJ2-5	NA	CASSELRDRDQETQYF	TGTGCCAGCAGTGAACTCCGGGACAGGGACCAAGAGACCCAGTACTTC
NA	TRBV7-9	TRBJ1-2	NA	CASSRTGRAGYTF	TGTGCCAGCAGCCGAACAGGACGGGCGGGGTACACCTTC
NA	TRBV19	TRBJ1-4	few	CASMDTNEKLFF	TGTGCCAGTATGGACACTAATGAAAAACTGTTTTTT
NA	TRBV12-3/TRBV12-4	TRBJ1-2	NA	CASSSGRGPYGYTF	TGTGCCAGCAGTAGCGGACGGGGACCTTATGGCTACACCTTC
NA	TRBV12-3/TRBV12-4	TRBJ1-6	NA	CASSFARDGSPLHF	TGTGCCAGCAGTTTTGCCAGGGACGGTTCACCCCTCCACTTT
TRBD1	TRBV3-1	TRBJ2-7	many	CASRSTGVSSYEQYF	TGTGCCAGCAGATCCACAGGGGTAAGCTCCTACGAGCAGTACTTC
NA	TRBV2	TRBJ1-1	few	CASRERWNLDTEAFF	TGTGCCAGCAGGGAAAGATGGAATCTGGACACTGAAGCTTTCTTT
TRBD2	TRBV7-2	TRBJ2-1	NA	CASSLTSGGLWNEQFF	TGTGCCAGCAGCTTGACTAGCGGGGGCCTTTGGAATGAGCAGTTCTTC
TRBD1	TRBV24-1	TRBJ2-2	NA	CATSDFLDRGRTGELFF	TGTGCCACCAGTGACTTCCTCGACAGGGGGCGAACCGGGGAGCTGTTTTTT
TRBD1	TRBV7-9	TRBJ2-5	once	CASSSRTGSETQYF	TGTGCCAGCAGCTCTCGGACAGGCTCGGAGACCCAGTACTTC
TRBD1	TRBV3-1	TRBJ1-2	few	CASSPFPGQNYGYTF	TGTGCCAGCAGCCCCTTTCCGGGACAGAACTATGGCTACACCTTC
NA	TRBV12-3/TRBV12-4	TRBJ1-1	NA	CASSRGHGGTEAFF	TGTGCCAGCAGTCGAGGACACGGTGGCACTGAAGCTTTCTTT
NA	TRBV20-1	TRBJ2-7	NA	CSASHWDPPVDEQYF	TGCAGTGCTAGCCACTGGGACCCACCGGTCGACGAGCAGTACTTC
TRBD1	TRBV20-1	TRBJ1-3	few	CSARDPRGHGNTIYF	TGCAGTGCTAGAGATCCCAGGGGGCATGGAAACACCATATATTTT
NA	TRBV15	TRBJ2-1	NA	CATSRDYSPLRGTYNEQFF	TGTGCCACCAGCAGAGATTACTCACCCCTGAGGGGGACCTACAATGAGCAGTTCTTC
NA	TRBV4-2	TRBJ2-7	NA	CASSQDLGSTDYEQYF	TGTGCCAGCAGCCAAGATCTTGGAAGTACGGACTACGAGCAGTACTTC
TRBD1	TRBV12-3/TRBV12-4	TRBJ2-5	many	CASSFGQGVFGETQYF	TGTGCCAGCAGTTTTGGCCAGGGGGTGTTTGGAGAGACCCAGTACTTC
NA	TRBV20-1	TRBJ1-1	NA	CSARDRDWEAFF	TGCAGTGCCCGCGACCGGGACTGGGAAGCTTTCTTT
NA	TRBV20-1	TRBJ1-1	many	CSALDGMNTEAFF	TGCAGTGCTTTAGACGGCATGAACACTGAAGCTTTCTTT
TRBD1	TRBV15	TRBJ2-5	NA	CATSRTGTGRLETQYF	TGTGCCACCAGCAGAACCGGGACAGGGAGATTGGAGACCCAGTACTTC
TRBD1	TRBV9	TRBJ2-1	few	CASSVDQGEYNEQFF	TGTGCCAGCAGCGTAGATCAGGGGGAGTACAATGAGCAGTTCTTC
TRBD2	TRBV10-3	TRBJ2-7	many	CAISREGYEQYF	TGTGCCATCAGTCGGGAGGGCTACGAGCAGTACTTC
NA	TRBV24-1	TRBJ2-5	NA	CATSDLHEGGETQYF	TGTGCCACCAGTGATTTGCATGAGGGGGGAGAGACCCAGTACTTC
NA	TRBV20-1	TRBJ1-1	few	CSAVRPMNTEAFF	TGCAGTGCGGTCAGACCTATGAACACTGAAGCTTTCTTT
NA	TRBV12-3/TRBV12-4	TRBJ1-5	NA	CASSVTWSVGQPQHF	TGTGCCAGCAGCGTAACGTGGAGCGTGGGTCAGCCCCAGCATTTT
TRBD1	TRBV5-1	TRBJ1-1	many	CASSLGTGGPNTEAFF	TGCGCCAGCAGCTTGGGGACAGGGGGCCCGAACACTGAAGCTTTCTTT
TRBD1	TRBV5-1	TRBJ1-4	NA	CASSWGQENEKLFF	TGCGCCAGCAGCTGGGGACAGGAGAATGAAAAACTGTTTTTT
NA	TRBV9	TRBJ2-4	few	CASSVGLEGNIQYF	TGTGCCAGCAGCGTAGGGCTAGAGGGGAACATTCAGTACTTC
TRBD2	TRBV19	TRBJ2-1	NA	CASSDESGGPFNEQFF	TGTGCCAGTAGTGATGAGTCGGGAGGGCCCTTCAATGAGCAGTTCTTC
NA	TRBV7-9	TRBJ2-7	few	CASSSSSDSYEQYF	TGTGCCAGCAGCTCAAGCAGTGACTCCTACGAGCAGTACTTC
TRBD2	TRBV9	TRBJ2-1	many	CASSVPGTSGYNEQFF	TGTGCCAGCAGCGTTCCCGGGACTAGCGGGTACAATGAGCAGTTCTTC
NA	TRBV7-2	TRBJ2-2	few	CASSRTSTEPQRPNTGELFF	TGTGCCAGCAGCCGAACCTCGACGGAACCCCAACGACCGAACACCGGGGAGCTGTTTTTT
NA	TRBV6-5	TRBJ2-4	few	CASSYTSQSAAYRNIQYF	TGTGCCAGCAGTTATACGTCTCAATCGGCAGCCTATAGGAACATTCAGTACTTC
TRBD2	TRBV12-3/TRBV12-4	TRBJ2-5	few	CASSMGGRETQYF	TGTGCCAGCAGTATGGGGGGGAGGGAGACCCAGTACTTC
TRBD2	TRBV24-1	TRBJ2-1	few	CATSDPERGGSGDEQFF	TGTGCCACCAGTGATCCTGAGCGGGGGGGCTCTGGGGATGAGCAGTTCTTC
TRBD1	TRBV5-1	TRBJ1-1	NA	CASSSRQGAWNTEAFF	TGCGCCAGCAGCTCGAGACAGGGGGCCTGGAACACTGAAGCTTTCTTT
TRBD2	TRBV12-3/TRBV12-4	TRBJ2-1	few	CASSFSGTSGGIKNEQFF	TGTGCCAGCAGTTTCAGCGGGACTAGCGGGGGGATCAAAAATGAGCAGTTCTTC